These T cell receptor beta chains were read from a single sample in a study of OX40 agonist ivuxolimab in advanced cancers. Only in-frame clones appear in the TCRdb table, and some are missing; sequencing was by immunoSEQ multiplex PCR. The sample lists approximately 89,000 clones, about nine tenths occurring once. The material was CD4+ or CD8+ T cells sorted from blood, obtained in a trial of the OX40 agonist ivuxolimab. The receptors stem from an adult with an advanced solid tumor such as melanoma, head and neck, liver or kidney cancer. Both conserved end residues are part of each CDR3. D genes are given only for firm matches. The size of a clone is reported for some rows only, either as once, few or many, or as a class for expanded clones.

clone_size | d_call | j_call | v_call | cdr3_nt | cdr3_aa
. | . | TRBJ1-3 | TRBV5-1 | TGCGCCAGCAGCCCGGGAGGGGGTTCTGGAAACACCATATATTTT | CASSPGGGSGNTIYF
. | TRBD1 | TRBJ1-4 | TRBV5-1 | TGCGCCAGCAGCCTCGGACAGGGGGCGGAAAAACTGTTTTTT | CASSLGQGAEKLFF
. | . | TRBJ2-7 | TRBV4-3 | TGCGCCAGCAGCCAACGACTAGACTACGAGCAGTACTTC | CASSQRLDYEQYF
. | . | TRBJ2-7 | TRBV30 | TGTGCCTGGAGTGTAGGGGGGCGCACTCTCGAGCAGTACTTC | CAWSVGGRTLEQYF
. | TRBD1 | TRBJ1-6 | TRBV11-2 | TGTGCCAGCAGCCCCCGGACAGGGGGTTACACGATCCTTAATTCACCCCTCCACTTT | CASSPRTGGYTILNSPLHF
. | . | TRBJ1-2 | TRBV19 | TGTGCCAGTAGGGAAGGGGGACCCTATGGCTACACCTTC | CASREGGPYGYTF
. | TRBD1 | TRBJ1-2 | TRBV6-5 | TGTGCCAGCAGTTACGGTAGGGGGCGGCTGGTAGGCTACACCTTC | CASSYGRGRLVGYTF
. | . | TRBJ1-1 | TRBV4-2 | TGTGCCAGCAGCCAAGATCGGAACCTGAACACTGAAGCTTTCTTT | CASSQDRNLNTEAFF
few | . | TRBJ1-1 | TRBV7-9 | TGTGCCAGCAGCTTAGCGGTATCCGGCACTGAAGCTTTCTTT | CASSLAVSGTEAFF
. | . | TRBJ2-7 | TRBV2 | TGTGCCAGCAGTGAAGTGGTCGTCTACGAGCAGTACTTC | CASSEVVVYEQYF
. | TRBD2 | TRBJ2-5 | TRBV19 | TGTGCCAGTAGTATACTAGCGGGGGGGCAGGAGACCCAGTACTTC | CASSILAGGQETQYF